The source of this T cell receptor (beta chain) is a study of vaccination and CD4 T cells after COVID-19 (dated 2022 in TCRdb). As for the study more broadly: Convalescent patients had a positive SARS-CoV-2 result on nasal swab PCR, and of these patients, several had mild disease and one had severe disease. The convalescent cohort included six males and four females, with two Hispanic individuals, seven Caucasians, two Asians and one multiracial person. Participants got two doses of the Pfizer-BioNTech BNT162b2 vaccine (n=8) or two doses of the Moderna mRNA-1273 vaccine (n=2). Post-COVID blood samples were collected from convalescent patients a median of approximately 93 days after diagnosis, with a range of roughly 30 to 170 days. Post-vaccine blood samples were taken a median of 72 days after the second vaccine dose, with a range of 14 to 241 days. A few convalescent patients were sampled both early after vaccination (day 14) and late after vaccination (days 161 to 241). The cultures were stimulated with overlapping spike peptide pools from SARS-CoV-2 and from the common cold coronaviruses HCoV-NL63, HCoV-OC43 and HCoV-229E. Control cultures received a CEFX viral epitope pool as the positive control, an HIV-1 Nef peptide pool as the negative control, or no peptide. The spike-specific CD4+ TCR repertoire was compared before and after mRNA vaccination in ten to eleven COVID-19 convalescent patients and a few infection-naive healthy vaccine recipients. Overall study outcomes, separate from this receptor: Although the median number of SARS-CoV-2-reactive clonotypes went up from around 19 after infection to some 40 after vaccination, the increase was not significant. Among the post-vaccine SARS-CoV-2-reactive clones in convalescent patients, a median approximately 90% showed up only after vaccination, which suggests vaccine-specific priming. Only a relatively small number of convalescent patients were included in the study, and early timepoints following natural infection were not analyzed. Of the vaccine-specific clones in convalescent patients, 304 of 307, or nearly all, reacted only to SARS-CoV-2 spike and did not cross-react with common cold coronaviruses.

The germline V gene yields MNHEY for CDR1 and SVGAGI for CDR2. The trim is 2 bases for V and 3 bases for J, with a gap of 14 bases between the germline ends. The CDR3 spans 16 residues, from the cysteine through the phenylalanine. Here the CDR3 DNA is all that survives: 48 bases in frame from base 1. Library method: PCR. TCR sequencing of DNA from cultured CD4+ T cells used the Oncomine TCR Beta short-read assay at the Johns Hopkins FTIC core. Genomic DNA was extracted from the cultured CD4+ T cells with the QIAamp micro DNA kit. Oncomine TCR Beta libraries made from cultured CD4+ T cells were pooled using unique dual indexes and sequenced on an Illumina iSeq 100. The original methods were these. Non-productive sequences were removed, and CDR3s that did not start with C, did not end with F or W, or were shorter than 7 amino acids were discarded. Antigen-specific clonotypes were identified with the MANAFEST web application by comparing peptide-stimulated wells with reference and other culture wells. To be called positive, a clone needed an FDR below 0.05, an odds ratio above 5, and a productive frequency above 0.1% in at least two of three replicate wells. A clonotype was classed as cross-reactive if the clonotype showed significant expansion both in SARS-CoV-2 spike wells and in at least one common cold coronavirus spike condition. Using R version 3.6.1, CDR3 homology was evaluated through Levenshtein distances (stringdist) along with unrooted phylogenetic trees (ape). TCRdb handled the public reads itself, with Q25 trimming in fastp and clone calling in MiXCR, and kept productive beta chains. Rows are unified per CDR3 protein, each entry keeping the most common DNA and genes. Clone size and V and J calls follow TCRdb, not the original study. The sample has about 22,000 distinct CDR3 sequences on record, less than 35% of them singletons. The ten largest make up 11% of the sample.

What this sample's time point label stands for: late sampling 161 to 241 days after vaccination in a few convalescent patients. The treatment or condition label corresponds to: roughly ten-day PBMC culture with coronavirus spike peptide pools or control peptides (ViraFEST assay). To expand antigen-specific T cells with peptide pools and then pick out the expanded clonotypes through TCR sequencing, the study relied on the ViraFEST assay. The positive SARS-CoV-2 PCR tests of the convalescent patients were dated from March to December 2020, before the Alpha, Beta and Delta variants emerged in the United States. Under 2.5 million PBMCs per well were cultured in IMDM with approximately 5.2% human AB serum and 8 to 10 IU/ml IL-2, plus 10 ug/ml peptide pools. Half of the culture medium was replaced with fresh IL-2-containing medium on days 3 and 7. After less than 12 days of culture, CD4+ T cells were isolated by negative selection using the EasySep CD4+ T cell isolation kit. Ficoll-Paque Plus gradient centrifugation was used to isolate PBMCs from whole blood, and the isolated PBMCs were then either used fresh or cryopreserved at -140C. Each culture condition was generally run in triplicate wells.

This clonotype was seen only once. The antigen it binds to is not known. No much larger clonotype is one base removed from it; base qualities were not supplied. One read is thin evidence. Recombination joined TRBV6-5 with TRBJ2-1; no confident D gene assignment can be made. The sequencing used CD4+ T cells from blood, cultured in vitro, collected about 7 months after SARS-CoV-2 vaccination. The receptor comes from a human donor who had recovered from COVID-19. The nucleotide sequence is TGTGCCAGCAGTTACCAATCCCGGTCCTTCTACAATGAGCAGTTCTTC. This is translated as CASSYQSRSFYNEQFF.